The next 26 T cell receptor beta chains were all read from a single sample in a study of CD8 T cells in Susac syndrome. Random hexamers were used to reverse transcribe roughly 0.45 to 1 ug of RNA. One entry per CDR3 protein, called by TCRdb with MiXCR from the immunoSEQ multiplex PCR reads. Of about 140,000 distinct CDR3 sequences in the sample, roughly 94% were seen once. The sequenced sample was CD8+ T cells from PBMCs. These receptors all stem from a human donor in good health.

This chain joins TRBV9 and TRBJ2-7; 8 bases fit TRBD1. The CDR3 consists of 15 residues. With V trimmed by 4 bases and J by 3 bases, 9 bases remained unmatched. The germline V gene encodes CDR1 SGDLS and CDR2 YYNGEE. The CDR3: CASSPEWTGIYEQYF. CDR3 nucleotide sequence: TGTGCCAGCAGCCCAGAGTGGACAGGGATCTACGAGCAGTACTTC.

This chain connects TRBV19 to TRBJ2-1; 8 nucleotides match TRBD2. Germline V lookup: CDR1 LNHDA, CDR2 SQIVND (reference sequence). The CDR3 extends over 14 amino acids. Trimming at V came to 5 bases and at J to 3 bases, leaving 3 bases not matched to a gene. This CDR3 reads CASSLLAGYNEQFF. In nucleotides, the CDR3 is TGTGCCAGTAGTCTGCTAGCGGGCTACAATGAGCAGTTCTTC.

This rearrangement joins TRBV29-1 to TRBJ2-7; 10 positions agree with TRBD2. Trimming cost V 2 bases and J 1 base; bases outside gene matches: 5. Germline V gene sequence: CDR1 SQVTM, CDR2 ANQGSEA. This CDR3 comprises 15 residues. CDR3 residues: CSVEKASGRSYEQYF. The DNA for the CDR3 is TGCAGCGTTGAAAAGGCTAGCGGGAGATCCTACGAGCAGTACTTC.

The CDR3 coding sequence is TGTGCCAGCAGCCCGGACAGGGGGGTAGCTTTCTTT. Its protein product is CASSPDRGVAFF. V and J are TRBV13 and TRBJ1-1, with TRBD1 matching over 10 bases. The CDR3 is 12 residues long. The germline V gene encodes CDR1 PRHDT and CDR2 FYEKMQ (reference sequence). J was trimmed by 10 bases and V by 5 bases; bases with no gene match: 4. Filled out from reference TRBV13 and TRBJ1-1, the complete variable domain reads AAGVIQSPRHLIKEKRETATLKCYPIPRHDTVYWYQQGPGQDPQFLISFYEKMQSDKGSIPDRFSAQQFSDYHSELNMSSLELGDSALYFCASSPDRGVAFFGQGTRLTVV.

The CDR3 spells CASSYGTGWNEQYF. CDR3 sequence (DNA): TGTGCCAGCAGCTATGGGACAGGGTGGAACGAGCAGTACTTC. V gene TRBV28 combines with J gene TRBJ2-7, with 9 bases matching TRBD1. Looked up from germline, CDR1 is MDHEN and CDR2 is SYDVKM. The length of the CDR3 is 14 residues. Trimming at V came to 6 bases and at J to 5 bases, leaving 8 bases not matched to a gene.

The chain joins TRBV27 to TRBJ2-1, with 8 bases fitting TRBD2. The V gene end was trimmed by 2 bases and the J gene end by 3 bases; junction bases not matched to a gene: 6. This CDR3 region has 16 residues. Germline CDR1 reads MNHEY; CDR2 reads SMNVEV (reference sequence). The CDR3 DNA is TGTGCCAGCAGTTTAGTACCGGGAGGGAGCTACAATGAGCAGTTCTTC. Its translation is CASSLVPGGSYNEQFF.

J is TRBJ2-1 and V is TRBV3-1, with TRBD2 matching over 7 bases. The junction had 2 bases not matched to a gene; V was cut back by 3 bases and J by 0 bases. Germline lookup yields CDR1 LGHDT and CDR2 YNNKEL (reference sequence). This CDR3 region has 15 residues. The CDR3 region has the DNA TGTGCCAGCAGCCATCTAGCGGCCTCCTACAATGAGCAGTTCTTC. Translating it yields CASSHLAASYNEQFF.

The chain is built from TRBV7-9 and TRBJ2-3, with 8 bases matching TRBD2. Germline V gene sequence: CDR1 SEHNR, CDR2 FQNEAQ (reference sequence). The trim removed 2 bases at V and 2 bases at J, leaving 6 bases unmatched. The CDR3 spans 16 residues. CDR3 region: CASSLLTSGPTDTQYF. CDR3 in DNA: TGTGCCAGCAGCTTATTAACTAGCGGCCCCACAGATACGCAGTATTTT.

The chain recombines TRBV30 with TRBJ2-1, with 10 bases fitting TRBD2. The CDR3 is 19 residues long. Trimming cost V 4 bases and J 1 base; bases outside gene matches: 16. CDR1 GTSNPN and CDR2 SVGIG come from the germline V gene (reference sequence). CDR3 in DNA: TGTGCCTGGACAGGTATCTGGGCTAGCGGGAGTCGGTCCTACAATGAGCAGTTCTTC. Translated: CAWTGIWASGSRSYNEQFF.

The gene calls are TRBV6-5 and TRBJ2-1; D remains ambiguous. Germline values: CDR1 MNHEY, CDR2 SVGAGI. The CDR3 is made up of 17 amino acids. Trimming removed 2 bases at V and 4 bases at J, with 18 bases between. The CDR3 bases are TGTGCCAGCAGTTACCCAGATGGGTGGACCGGGTACAATGAGCAGTTCTTC. Residues: CASSYPDGWTGYNEQFF.

CDR3 nucleotide sequence: TGTGCCAGCGGACTTAGCGGGAGGGCCTCCTACGAGCAGTACTTC. Encoded protein: CASGLSGRASYEQYF. The chain has TRBV2 and TRBJ2-7; 11 bases match TRBD2. The CDR3 loop spans 15 amino acids. The ends lost 8 bases at V and 0 bases at J; junction bases unmatched: 6. Germline CDR1 is SNHLY and CDR2 is FYNNEI. The full variable domain, completed using reference TRBV2 and TRBJ2-7, is EPEVTQTPSHQVTQMGQEVILRCVPISNHLYFYWYRQILGQKVEFLVSFYNNEISEKSEIFDDQFSVERPDGSNFTLKIRSTKLEDSAMYFCASGLSGRASYEQYFGPGTRLTVT.

The rearrangement joins TRBV12-3 or TRBV12-4 to TRBJ1-2; 8 positions match TRBD1. The ends lost 6 bases at V and 4 bases at J; junction bases unmatched: 4. CDR3 length: 13 residues. The CDR3 loop reads CASSDGQGYGYTF. For the CDR3, the DNA is TGTGCCAGCAGCGACGGACAGGGCTATGGCTACACCTTC.

V is TRBV28 and J is TRBJ2-3; 9 bases agree with TRBD2. CDR3 length: 13 residues. Trimming removed 11 bases from V and 3 bases from J; junction bases left unmatched: 6. Germline V gene data show CDR1 as MDHEN and CDR2 as SYDVKM. The CDR3 is CASSGRRTDTQYF. The CDR3 DNA reads TGTGCCTCGAGCGGGAGGAGGACAGATACGCAGTATTTT.

This chain uses TRBV4-3 with TRBJ1-1; D gene uncertain. V shed 0 bases and J shed 1 base, with 6 bases lying between them. Germline V gives CDR1 LGHNA, CDR2 YSLEER. CDR3 length: 14 residues. The DNA for the CDR3 is TGCGCCAGCAGCCAAGAACGGCCGAACACTGAAGCTTTCTTT. It translates to CASSQERPNTEAFF.

The chain employs TRBV30 and TRBJ1-3; D is unclear. CDR3 size: 13 residues. Germline CDR1 and CDR2: GTSNPN and SVGIG (reference sequence). Trimming shortened V by 4 bases and J by 0 bases, and 7 bases separated the two germline ends. The chain's CDR3 is CAWILSSGNTIYF. The CDR3 DNA reads TGTGCCTGGATTCTGAGCTCTGGAAACACCATATATTTT.

Only one count was recorded for this clonotype. V is TRBV20-1 and J is TRBJ2-2; 9 bases line up with TRBD1. Germline CDR1 is DFQATT and CDR2 is SNEGSKA (reference sequence). V was pared by 5 bases and J by 5 bases, with 6 bases of the junction left unmatched. This CDR3 is 14 amino acids long. The CDR3 nucleotides are TGCAGTGCTTCCGGGACAGGGCTAACCGGGGAGCTGTTTTTT. Translated: CSASGTGLTGELFF.

This chain links TRBV20-1 with TRBJ2-5; TRBD2 matches at 9 bases. This CDR3 contains 14 residues. Germline CDR1 is DFQATT and CDR2 is SNEGSKA (reference sequence). Trimming took 1 base from V and 5 from J; bases not matched to a gene: 5. The CDR3 loop reads CSARGLAGPETQYF. The CDR3 DNA follows: TGCAGTGCTAGAGGCCTAGCGGGACCGGAGACCCAGTACTTC.

This sequence joins TRBV27 and TRBJ1-5; D is undetermined. This CDR3 is 14 amino acids long. Between the trimmed V and J ends, which lost 6 bases and 0 bases, there was a span of 9 bases. Germline lookup yields CDR1 MNHEY and CDR2 SMNVEV (reference sequence). This CDR3 reads CASRDGYSNQPQHF. The CDR3, as DNA: TGTGCCAGCAGGGACGGGTATAGCAATCAGCCCCAGCATTTT.

In its sample, this clonotype was seen once. This sequence joins TRBV4-3 and TRBJ1-5; 9 bases map to TRBD1. The CDR3 covers 15 residues. V was pared by 1 base and J by 5 bases, with 3 bases of the junction left unmatched. Germline CDR1 and CDR2: LGHNA and YSLEER. This CDR3 is CASSQGQGDYQPQHF. CDR3 DNA: TGCGCCAGCAGCCAAGGACAGGGGGATTATCAGCCCCAGCATTTT.

This rearrangement joins TRBV30 to TRBJ1-2; no definite D call. Germline CDR1 GTSNPN, CDR2 SVGIG (reference sequence). Trimming pared 3 bases from V and 5 bases from J, leaving 7 bases between. CDR3 length equals 11 residues. In nucleotides, the CDR3 is TGTGCCTGGAGGGCACCGTATGGCTACACCTTC. This codes for CAWRAPYGYTF.

CDR3 amino acids: CSAPDPTDTQYF. Written as DNA, the CDR3 is TGCAGCGCACCCGACCCCACAGATACGCAGTATTTT. V gene TRBV29-1 combines with J gene TRBJ2-3; D is undetermined. V was pared by 7 bases and J by 2 bases, with 10 bases between. Germline V gene sequence: CDR1 SQVTM, CDR2 ANQGSEA. This CDR3 contains 12 residues.

The chain combines TRBV29-1 with TRBJ2-3, with 10 bases lining up with TRBD2. CDR1 SQVTM and CDR2 ANQGSEA come from the germline V gene. V lost 6 bases and J lost 2; bases outside the gene matches: 5. CDR3 length: 14 residues. CDR3: CSVVLAGYTDTQYF. CDR3 sequence (DNA): TGCAGCGTAGTACTAGCGGGATACACAGATACGCAGTATTTT.

The gene calls are TRBV20-1 and TRBJ1-5; no reliable D call. V was trimmed by 1 base and J by 11 bases, leaving 15 bases between them. The CDR3 runs to 13 residues. The V gene's germline CDR1 is DFQATT and CDR2 SNEGSKA (reference sequence). CDR3 region: CSARGQDPIAQHF. DNA for the CDR3: TGCAGTGCTAGAGGGCAGGACCCCATCGCCCAGCATTTT.

The rearrangement links TRBV7-9 to TRBJ2-7; TRBD1 might be the D (5 bases). CDR1 is SEHNR, CDR2 FQNEAQ, per germline (reference sequence). The germline V and J ends were trimmed by 8 bases and 2 bases, with 10 bases remaining between them. The CDR3 covers 12 residues. The CDR3 bases are TGTGCCAGCCAACAGGAGACCTACGAGCAGTACTTC. It codes for CASQQETYEQYF.

The rearrangement joins TRBV4-2 to TRBJ1-1, with 8 bases lining up with TRBD1. CDR1 LGHNA and CDR2 YNFKEQ come from the germline V gene. The V gene end was trimmed by 1 base and the J gene end by 2 bases; junction bases not matched to a gene: 9. The CDR3 spans 17 residues. The CDR3 loop reads CASSQVAAGGPNTEAFF. DNA of the CDR3: TGTGCCAGCAGCCAAGTTGCGGCAGGGGGCCCAAACACTGAAGCTTTCTTT.

The chain links TRBV9 to TRBJ2-1; weak D call: TRBD2 (5 bases). CDR1 is SGDLS and CDR2 is YYNGEE in the germline V gene. This CDR3 is 16 amino acids long. V lost 3 bases and J 6 bases, leaving 19 bases between the germline ends. The CDR3 spells CASSEEIYGVGNEQFF. CDR3 bases: TGTGCCAGCAGCGAGGAAATTTACGGGGTTGGCAATGAGCAGTTCTTC.